One and the same sample provided the 5 T cell receptor beta chains below, sequenced in a study of T cells after yellow fever vaccination. TCRdb analysed the 5' RACE reads with MiXCR anew, one entry per CDR3 protein. The sample includes about 320,000 distinct CDR3 sequences, 4% to 5.5% seen only once; the top ten take roughly a fifth. Sequencing was performed on PBMCs, taken 15 days after the yellow fever booster vaccination. These receptor sequences come from a man between 18 and 29 years old who received the YFV17D yellow fever vaccine.

This clonotype was found a few times. The V call is TRBV5-1, the J call TRBJ1-5, with 9 bases identical to TRBD1. After removal of 0 bases from V and 5 bases from J, the junction contained 3 bases not matched to a gene. CDR3 size: 15 residues. CDR1 is SGHRS and CDR2 is YFSETQ in the germline V gene. The CDR3 DNA sequence: TGCGCCAGCAGCTTGGGGACAGGGGAACATCAGCCCCAGCATTTT. This translates into CASSLGTGEHQPQHF.

This clonotype was seen repeatedly, ten times or more. This rearrangement joins TRBV15 to TRBJ1-5; D not resolved. This CDR3 region has 13 residues. CDR1 and CDR2 (germline): LNHNV, YYDKDF (reference sequence). Deletions cut 3 bases from V and 9 bases from J, with 12 bases between. CDR3: CATSSEGGGPQHF. The CDR3 DNA sequence: TGTGCCACCAGCAGCGAGGGAGGAGGGCCCCAGCATTTT.

This clonotype appeared many times. The chain employs TRBV5-1 and TRBJ2-3; TRBD2 agrees at 12 bases. Losses at the gene ends were 2 bases for V and 0 bases for J; bases not matched to a gene: 4. The CDR3 totals 17 residues. Germline CDR1 reads SGHRS; CDR2 reads YFSETQ. The CDR3 here is CASSFLAGGPSTDTQYF. In nucleotides, the CDR3 is TGCGCCAGCAGCTTTCTAGCGGGGGGGCCTAGCACAGATACGCAGTATTTT.

The chain carries TRBV5-1 and TRBJ2-2, with D perhaps TRBD1 (5 bases). The germline V and J ends were trimmed by 5 bases and 2 bases, with 10 bases remaining between them. From germline, CDR1 is SGHRS and CDR2 YFSETQ. CDR3 length equals 14 residues. The CDR3 DNA reads as TGCGCCAGCAGGGAAGGGGTCAACACCGGGGAGCTGTTTTTT. Its translation is CASREGVNTGELFF. The full variable domain, rest sourced from reference TRBV5-1 and TRBJ2-2, is KAGVTQTPRYLIKTRGQQVTLSCSPISGHRSVSWYQQTPGQGLQFLFEYFSETQRNKGNFPGRFSGRQFSNSRSEMNVSTLELGDSALYLCASREGVNTGELFFGEGSRLTVL.

This chain uses TRBV20-1 with TRBJ2-7; the D is unclear. V was pared by 0 bases and J by 3 bases, with 9 bases between. The CDR3 runs to 13 residues. Germline lookup yields CDR1 DFQATT and CDR2 SNEGSKA (reference sequence). CDR3 nucleotides: TGCAGTGCTAGAGAGAATACGTACTACGAGCAGTACTTC. It codes for CSARENTYYEQYF.